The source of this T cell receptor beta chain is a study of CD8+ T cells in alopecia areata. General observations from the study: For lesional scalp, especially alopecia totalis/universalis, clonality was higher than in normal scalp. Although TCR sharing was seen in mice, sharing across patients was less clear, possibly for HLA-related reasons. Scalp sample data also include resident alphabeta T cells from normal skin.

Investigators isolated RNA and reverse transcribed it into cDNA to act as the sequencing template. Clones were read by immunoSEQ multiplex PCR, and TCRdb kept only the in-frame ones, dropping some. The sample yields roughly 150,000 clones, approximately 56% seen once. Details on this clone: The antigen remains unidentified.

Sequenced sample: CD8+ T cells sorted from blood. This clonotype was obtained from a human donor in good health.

The CDR3 here is CASSASGGINEQYF. Written as DNA, the CDR3 is TGTGCCAGCAGCGCCTCGGGCGGGATAAACGAGCAGTACTTC. The chain is built from TRBV9 and TRBJ2-7; TRBD2 is a possible D gene (6 bases). V gave up 3 bases and J gave up 5 bases, with 15 bases separating them. The CDR3 extends over 14 amino acids. CDR1 is SGDLS, CDR2 YYNGEE, per germline.